Listed below are T cell receptor beta chains from one sample, sequenced in a study of T-cell reconstitution after alpha-beta-depleted transplantation in children. TCRdb passed the PCR reads through MiXCR, listing each CDR3 protein once. The sample lists approximately 400,000 distinct CDR3 sequences, approximately 10% occurring once. The specimen was PBMCs from the stem cell graft donor, collected from the stem cell graft. The receptors derive from a human donor who donated a stem cell graft to a child with acute myeloid leukemia. Each CDR3 is given with its conserved first and last residue. D genes are given only for firm matches. A row's size may be missing; if present it is once, few, many or a size class.

j_gene: TRBJ2-5
abundance: few
d_gene: NA
v_gene: TRBV5-5
CDR3aa: CASSLLSPETQYF
CDR3nt: TGTGCCAGCAGCTTACTCAGTCCGGAGACCCAGTACTTC

j_gene: TRBJ1-1
abundance: NA
d_gene: NA
v_gene: TRBV9
CDR3aa: CASSVGPGGFARTEAFF
CDR3nt: TGTGCCAGCAGCGTAGGGCCGGGGGGATTTGCGAGAACTGAAGCTTTCTTT

j_gene: TRBJ2-3
abundance: NA
d_gene: TRBD2
v_gene: TRBV20-1
CDR3aa: CSKDGTSGCTDTQYF
CDR3nt: TGCAGCAAAGACGGGACTAGCGGTTGCACAGATACGCAGTATTTT

j_gene: TRBJ2-7
abundance: NA
d_gene: NA
v_gene: TRBV25-1
CDR3aa: CASSELASGWEHYF
CDR3nt: TGTGCCAGCAGTGAATTGGCCAGTGGCTGGGAGCACTACTTC

j_gene: TRBJ1-2
abundance: NA
d_gene: NA
v_gene: TRBV11-2
CDR3aa: CASSLSLDGYTF
CDR3nt: TGTGCCAGCAGCTTAAGTCTGGATGGCTACACCTTC

j_gene: TRBJ2-7
abundance: NA
d_gene: NA
v_gene: TRBV11-1
CDR3aa: CASSLGPQSRVDASYEQYF
CDR3nt: TGTGCCAGCAGCTTAGGGCCCCAATCTCGGGTCGACGCCTCCTACGAGCAGTACTTC

j_gene: TRBJ1-3
abundance: few
d_gene: NA
v_gene: TRBV12-3/TRBV12-4
CDR3aa: CASSIAGLSGNTIYF
CDR3nt: TGTGCCAGCAGTATCGCAGGGCTCTCTGGAAACACCATATATTTT

j_gene: TRBJ2-5
abundance: NA
d_gene: NA
v_gene: TRBV20-1
CDR3aa: CSARGPWGVGETQYF
CDR3nt: TGCAGTGCTAGAGGGCCGTGGGGTGTCGGGGAGACCCAGTACTTC

j_gene: TRBJ1-1
abundance: few
d_gene: NA
v_gene: TRBV10-2
CDR3aa: CASSSWGDTEAFF
CDR3nt: TGCGCCAGCAGTTCTTGGGGAGACACTGAAGCTTTCTTT

j_gene: TRBJ2-2
abundance: NA
d_gene: TRBD2
v_gene: TRBV19
CDR3aa: CASSSSGLAGVNTGELFF
CDR3nt: TGTGCCAGTAGTAGCAGCGGCCTAGCGGGTGTGAACACCGGGGAGCTGTTTTTT

j_gene: TRBJ2-3
abundance: many
d_gene: NA
v_gene: TRBV29-1
CDR3aa: CSVEDGGQGGTQYF
CDR3nt: TGCAGCGTTGAAGATGGTGGGCAAGGGGGTACGCAGTATTTT

j_gene: TRBJ2-4
abundance: NA
d_gene: NA
v_gene: TRBV27
CDR3aa: CASSLSREVGNGIQYF
CDR3nt: TGTGCCAGCAGTTTATCGAGGGAAGTAGGAAACGGCATTCAGTACTTC

j_gene: TRBJ2-2
abundance: many
d_gene: TRBD2
v_gene: TRBV10-3
CDR3aa: CAISGSSGVNTGELFF
CDR3nt: TGTGCCATCAGTGGATCGAGCGGGGTGAACACCGGGGAGCTGTTTTTT

j_gene: TRBJ2-2
abundance: few
d_gene: NA
v_gene: TRBV29-1
CDR3aa: CSFNQDTGELFF
CDR3nt: TGCAGCTTTAACCAGGACACCGGGGAGCTGTTTTTT

j_gene: TRBJ2-7
abundance: few
d_gene: NA
v_gene: TRBV6-1
CDR3aa: CASSRLPGGAAYEQYF
CDR3nt: TGTGCCAGCTCTAGGCTTCCTGGCGGGGCGGCCTACGAGCAGTACTTC

j_gene: TRBJ1-1
abundance: few
d_gene: NA
v_gene: TRBV7-9
CDR3aa: CASSFSSRKEGAFF
CDR3nt: TGTGCCAGCAGCTTCAGCAGTCGCAAGGAGGGGGCTTTCTTT

j_gene: TRBJ1-5
abundance: few
d_gene: NA
v_gene: TRBV6-5
CDR3aa: CASRPFPGTVNQPQHF
CDR3nt: TGTGCCAGCAGACCCTTCCCGGGGACCGTGAACCAGCCCCAGCATTTT

j_gene: TRBJ2-2
abundance: few
d_gene: NA
v_gene: TRBV7-2
CDR3aa: CASSLVLGSGELFF
CDR3nt: TGTGCCAGCAGCTTAGTATTGGGTTCCGGGGAGCTGTTTTTT

j_gene: TRBJ2-1
abundance: NA
d_gene: NA
v_gene: TRBV9
CDR3aa: CASSPLLVPGDEQFF
CDR3nt: TGTGCCAGCAGCCCCCTTTTGGTCCCGGGGGATGAGCAGTTCTTC

j_gene: TRBJ2-7
abundance: NA
d_gene: TRBD2
v_gene: TRBV7-8
CDR3aa: CASSLQPGTSGYEQYF
CDR3nt: TGTGCCAGCAGCCTTCAACCCGGGACTAGCGGCTACGAGCAGTACTTC

j_gene: TRBJ2-5
abundance: few
d_gene: TRBD1
v_gene: TRBV5-1
CDR3aa: CASSFGQGEGETQYF
CDR3nt: TGCGCCAGCAGCTTCGGACAGGGCGAGGGAGAGACCCAGTACTTC

j_gene: TRBJ2-5
abundance: NA
d_gene: TRBD2
v_gene: TRBV20-1
CDR3aa: CSAYSTSGGQETQYF
CDR3nt: TGCAGTGCTTACTCGACTAGCGGGGGGCAAGAGACCCAGTACTTC

j_gene: TRBJ2-7
abundance: NA
d_gene: TRBD2
v_gene: TRBV28
CDR3aa: CASSLGTSGRKSYEQYF
CDR3nt: TGTGCCAGCAGTTTAGGGACTAGCGGGAGGAAATCCTACGAGCAGTACTTC

j_gene: TRBJ1-1
abundance: many
d_gene: NA
v_gene: TRBV7-9
CDR3aa: CASSFMNTEAFF
CDR3nt: TGTGCCAGCAGTTTTATGAACACTGAAGCTTTCTTT

j_gene: TRBJ2-1
abundance: few
d_gene: NA
v_gene: TRBV5-1
CDR3aa: CASSSGEPQQFF
CDR3nt: TGCGCCAGCAGCTCCGGGGAACCCCAGCAGTTCTTC

j_gene: TRBJ1-1
abundance: few
d_gene: TRBD1
v_gene: TRBV5-6
CDR3aa: CASNTQGLNTEAFF
CDR3nt: TGTGCCAGCAACACACAGGGGTTGAACACTGAAGCTTTCTTT

j_gene: TRBJ2-2
abundance: NA
d_gene: NA
v_gene: TRBV20-1
CDR3aa: CSARDRTASAGTGELFF
CDR3nt: TGCAGTGCTAGAGATCGAACGGCTAGCGCTGGCACCGGGGAGCTGTTTTTT

j_gene: TRBJ2-4
abundance: few
d_gene: TRBD1
v_gene: TRBV27
CDR3aa: CASSLLGTGPNIQYF
CDR3nt: TGTGCCAGCAGTTTATTGGGGACAGGACCAAACATTCAGTACTTC

j_gene: TRBJ2-1
abundance: NA
d_gene: NA
v_gene: TRBV27
CDR3aa: CASKQRSSSYNEQFF
CDR3nt: TGTGCCAGCAAACAAAGAAGCAGCTCCTACAATGAGCAGTTCTTC

j_gene: TRBJ1-4
abundance: NA
d_gene: NA
v_gene: TRBV6-5
CDR3aa: CASSRGREKLFF
CDR3nt: TGTGCCAGCAGCCGGGGACGAGAAAAACTGTTTTTT

j_gene: TRBJ2-5
abundance: many
d_gene: NA
v_gene: TRBV12-3/TRBV12-4
CDR3aa: CASTSTGRTQETQYF
CDR3nt: TGTGCCAGCACCTCGACAGGGAGGACACAAGAGACCCAGTACTTC

j_gene: TRBJ1-1
abundance: NA
d_gene: TRBD1
v_gene: TRBV30
CDR3aa: CAWAGDSLNTEAFF
CDR3nt: TGTGCCTGGGCCGGGGACAGCCTAAACACTGAAGCTTTCTTT

j_gene: TRBJ2-3
abundance: NA
d_gene: TRBD2
v_gene: TRBV5-4
CDR3aa: CASSVPSGGTSTDTQYF
CDR3nt: TGTGCCAGCAGCGTTCCTAGCGGGGGGACTAGCACAGATACGCAGTATTTT

j_gene: TRBJ2-5
abundance: many
d_gene: NA
v_gene: TRBV10-3
CDR3aa: CAISEGHQETQYF
CDR3nt: TGTGCCATCAGCGAAGGACACCAAGAGACCCAGTACTTC

j_gene: TRBJ2-1
abundance: many
d_gene: NA
v_gene: TRBV10-3
CDR3aa: CAISDNGYNEQFF
CDR3nt: TGTGCCATCAGTGATAACGGATACAATGAGCAGTTCTTC

j_gene: TRBJ2-1
abundance: many
d_gene: NA
v_gene: TRBV5-1
CDR3aa: CASSLLQRGNEQFF
CDR3nt: TGCGCCAGCAGCTTGTTACAAAGAGGGAATGAGCAGTTCTTC

j_gene: TRBJ1-3
abundance: few
d_gene: NA
v_gene: TRBV7-2
CDR3aa: CASSLTKGRDGNTIYF
CDR3nt: TGTGCCAGCAGCTTAACCAAGGGGAGGGATGGAAACACCATATATTTT

j_gene: TRBJ2-1
abundance: many
d_gene: TRBD2
v_gene: TRBV25-1
CDR3aa: CASSEATSGTQNSYNEQFF
CDR3nt: TGTGCCAGCAGTGAGGCGACTAGCGGGACCCAAAACTCCTACAATGAGCAGTTCTTC

j_gene: TRBJ2-5
abundance: NA
d_gene: NA
v_gene: TRBV6-5
CDR3aa: CASGWNQETQYF
CDR3nt: TGTGCCAGCGGGTGGAACCAAGAGACCCAGTACTTC

j_gene: TRBJ1-2
abundance: few
d_gene: NA
v_gene: TRBV20-1
CDR3aa: CSARSPGGAGGLAF
CDR3nt: TGCAGTGCTAGATCCCCCGGGGGGGCGGGAGGGTTAGCCTTC

j_gene: TRBJ2-7
abundance: NA
d_gene: NA
v_gene: TRBV18
CDR3aa: CASSPPYPPEQYF
CDR3nt: TGTGCCAGCTCACCACCGTATCCCCCCGAGCAGTACTTC

j_gene: TRBJ1-2
abundance: many
d_gene: TRBD1
v_gene: TRBV6-5
CDR3aa: CASSYTGDRDGYTF
CDR3nt: TGTGCCAGCAGTTACACTGGGGACAGGGATGGCTACACCTTC

j_gene: TRBJ2-2
abundance: NA
d_gene: NA
v_gene: TRBV5-1
CDR3aa: CASSLVAWGSNTGELFF
CDR3nt: TGCGCCAGCAGCTTGGTGGCCTGGGGGTCGAACACCGGGGAGCTGTTTTTT